Below are 32 T cell receptor beta chains sequenced from a single sample in a study of T cell responses to AZD1222 COVID-19 vaccine. Here immunoSEQ multiplex PCR was the method, and the copy in TCRdb shows in-frame clones only, minus some. The sample yields approximately 170,000 clones, roughly 93% seen once. The specimen comprised peripheral blood, sampled on day 0 of AZD1222 vaccination. All receptors come from an adult in good health.

This chain joins TRBV18 and TRBJ1-1; 9 positions match TRBD1. The V and J ends lost 5 bases and 7 bases, in that order; junction bases with no gene match: 5. The length of the CDR3 is 13 residues. Germline V gene lookup returns CDR1 KGHSH and CDR2 LQKENI. The CDR3 loop is CASSTRDRDEAFF. DNA of the CDR3: TGTGCCAGCTCAACCCGGGACAGGGATGAAGCTTTCTTT.

V gene TRBV7-9 combines with J gene TRBJ2-2, with D hard to call. V lost 0 bases and J 5 bases, leaving 4 bases between the germline ends. CDR3 length equals 13 residues. Germline loops: CDR1 SEHNR, CDR2 FQNEAQ (reference sequence). The DNA of the CDR3 is TGTGCCAGCAGCTTAGCGGTGACCGGGGAGCTGTTTTTT. Encoded protein: CASSLAVTGELFF.

V gene TRBV19 combines with J gene TRBJ1-1, with D hard to call. In germline, CDR1 is LNHDA, CDR2 SQIVND (reference sequence). The CDR3 is made up of 13 amino acids. Trimming removed 6 bases at V and 0 bases at J, with 8 bases between. The DNA for the CDR3 is TGTGCCAGTAGGGACCATATGAACACTGAAGCTTTCTTT. This codes for CASRDHMNTEAFF.

The chain recombines TRBV11-3 with TRBJ2-2; a weak D match, TRBD2 (5 bases). V was shortened by 5 bases and J by 5 bases, with 9 bases between the two germline ends. From germline, CDR1 is SGHNT and CDR2 YENEEA. The CDR3 totals 13 residues. This chain's CDR3 is CASSPRGTGELFF. The DNA of the CDR3 is TGTGCCAGCAGCCCCCGGGGAACCGGGGAGCTGTTTTTT.

V is TRBV13 and J is TRBJ2-1, with D possibly being TRBD2 (5 bases). The V end was cut by 4 bases, the J end by 0 bases, with 13 bases between. The CDR3 consists of 16 residues. Germline CDR1 reads PRHDT; CDR2 reads FYEKMQ (reference sequence). The CDR3 is CASSSGSEISYNEQFF. The CDR3 bases are TGTGCCAGCAGCTCGGGGTCCGAAATCTCCTACAATGAGCAGTTCTTC.

The chain combines TRBV6-5 with TRBJ1-5; D gene ambiguous. V shed 6 bases and J shed 7 bases, with 13 bases lying between them. Per germline, CDR1 MNHEY and CDR2 SVGAGI. This CDR3 region has 13 residues. The CDR3 loop is CASRPSFRQPQHF. In nucleotides, the CDR3 is TGTGCCAGCAGGCCCAGTTTCCGCCAGCCCCAGCATTTT.

The chain recombines TRBV15 with TRBJ1-2; D is unresolved. The CDR3 consists of 11 residues. Germline lookup yields CDR1 LNHNV and CDR2 YYDKDF (reference sequence). With 4 bases removed from V and 8 bases from J, the gap between germline ends came to 8 bases. The CDR3 DNA reads as TGTGCCACCAGCAACCCCTCGGGCTACACCTTC. Its translation: CATSNPSGYTF.

This rearrangement joins TRBV4-1 to TRBJ2-7; D perhaps matches TRBD1 (7 bases). V was shortened by 4 bases and J by 0 bases, with 13 bases between the two germline ends. Germline CDR1 reads MGHRA; CDR2 reads YSYEKL. This CDR3 contains 15 residues. CDR3 DNA sequence: TGCGCCAGCAGCCCCCAGGGGGGCAGCTCCTACGAGCAGTACTTC. This encodes CASSPQGGSSYEQYF.

V is TRBV25-1 and J is TRBJ1-2; D is undetermined. Germline assignment: CDR1 MGHDK and CDR2 SYGVNS. The CDR3 sequence is 11 residues long. With 1 base removed from V and 4 bases from J, the gap between germline ends came to 1 base. The CDR3 reads CASSEFYGYTF. DNA for the CDR3: TGTGCCAGCAGTGAATTCTATGGCTACACCTTC.

This chain uses TRBV28 with TRBJ1-2; D possibly corresponds to TRBD1 (6 bases). Between the trimmed V and J ends, which lost 6 bases and 4 bases, there was a span of 12 bases. The germline gives CDR1 MDHEN, CDR2 SYDVKM. This CDR3 is 13 amino acids long. Here the CDR3 reads CASRTGHLYGYTF. In DNA, the CDR3 is TGTGCCAGCAGAACGGGACACCTCTATGGCTACACCTTC.

The CDR3 DNA reads as TGCAGCGTCCGAAACCCCAGGGAGGAGGAGCAGTTCTTC. This codes for CSVRNPREEEQFF. The rearrangement joins TRBV29-1 to TRBJ2-1, with a weak D call TRBD2 (6 bases). This CDR3 contains 13 residues. V was trimmed by 6 bases and J by 10 bases, leaving 19 bases between them. Germline lookup yields CDR1 SQVTM and CDR2 ANQGSEA.

This chain uses TRBV19 with TRBJ2-7, with D tentatively TRBD2 (6 bases). V lost 6 bases, J lost 0 bases, and 9 bases lay in between. CDR1 is LNHDA and CDR2 is SQIVND in the germline V gene (reference sequence). CDR3 length equals 13 residues. CDR3: CASRASASYEQYF. In nucleotides, the CDR3 is TGTGCCAGTAGAGCTAGCGCCTCCTACGAGCAGTACTTC.

This clone was counted a single time. The chain employs TRBV3-1 (or the pseudogene TRBV3-2) and TRBJ1-1; possibly TRBD1 for D (6 bases). This CDR3 contains 18 residues. Per the germline V gene, CDR1 is LGHDT and CDR2 is YNNKEL (reference sequence). Trimming stripped 5 bases from V and 6 bases from J, with 28 bases between. The CDR3 nucleotides are TGTGCCAGCAGCACCCACTTTACCAAGGGGGTTCCAATCTCTGAAGCTTTCTTT. Protein: CASSTHFTKGVPISEAFF.

This rearrangement joins TRBV2 to TRBJ1-5; a weak D match, TRBD1 (6 bases). This CDR3 contains 15 residues. V shed 3 bases and J shed 1 base, with 10 bases lying between them. Germline CDR1 and CDR2: SNHLY and FYNNEI. DNA of the CDR3: TGTGCCAGCAGTGAGCGCCAGGGGAGCAATCAGCCCCAGCATTTT. Protein: CASSERQGSNQPQHF.

V is TRBV28 and J is TRBJ1-3; no firm D call. The CDR3 extends over 16 amino acids. With 6 bases removed from V and 2 bases from J, the gap between germline ends came to 17 bases. Germline CDR1 and CDR2: MDHEN and SYDVKM. CDR3: CASSSSGVGAGNTIYF. As DNA, the CDR3 is TGTGCCAGCAGCTCCTCCGGTGTTGGGGCTGGAAACACCATATATTTT.

Here the CDR3 reads CASSEGREDGYTF. The DNA for the CDR3 is TGTGCCAGCAGTGAAGGTAGGGAAGATGGCTACACCTTC. J is TRBJ1-2 and V is TRBV2; D uncertain. V dropped 1 base and J dropped 6 bases, with 9 bases sitting between them. This CDR3 has 13 amino acids. The germline V gene encodes CDR1 SNHLY and CDR2 FYNNEI.

The chain is built from TRBV5-8 and TRBJ1-2; D may be TRBD1 (5 bases). This CDR3 contains 14 residues. Germline CDR1 reads SGHTS; CDR2 reads YDEGEE. V lost 4 bases, J lost 4 bases, and 14 bases lay in between. The CDR3 DNA sequence: TGTGCCAGCAGCCTGGGCCCAGGGTTCTATGGCTACACCTTC. Amino acid sequence: CASSLGPGFYGYTF.

The rearrangement uses TRBV6-5 and TRBJ1-1, with D possibly matching TRBD1 (6 bases). CDR1 is MNHEY, CDR2 SVGAGI, per germline. This CDR3 spans 13 amino acids. Trimming removed 6 bases at V and 6 bases at J, with 14 bases between. The CDR3 DNA is TGTGCCAGCAGCCCCCTGACAGGCCCTGAAGCTTTCTTT. Its translation: CASSPLTGPEAFF.

The chain has TRBV7-9 and TRBJ2-1, with D hard to call. Trimming stripped 6 bases from V and 3 bases from J, with 12 bases between. Germline-derived CDR1 and CDR2 are SEHNR and FQNEAQ (reference sequence). The CDR3 loop spans 14 amino acids. In DNA form, the CDR3 reads TGTGCCAGCAGGGCCGGTCTGGACTACAATGAGCAGTTCTTC. It is translated as CASRAGLDYNEQFF.

This chain uses TRBV30 with TRBJ1-2; 8 bases are shared with TRBD1. This CDR3 comprises 14 residues. V was pared by 3 bases and J by 8 bases, with 11 bases of the junction left unmatched. Germline CDR1 and CDR2: GTSNPN and SVGIG (reference sequence). CDR3: CAWSQGAIYYGYTF. The CDR3 DNA sequence: TGTGCCTGGAGCCAGGGGGCAATATATTACGGCTACACCTTC.

The rearrangement joins TRBV10-2 to TRBJ2-3, with TRBD2 matching 7 bases. The CDR3 is 16 amino acids. The V gene end was trimmed by 5 bases and the J gene end by 3 bases; junction bases not matched to a gene: 11. Looked up from germline, CDR1 is WSHSY and CDR2 is SAAADI. CDR3 in DNA: TGCGCCAGCAGTCGTGGGAGCGGGGAGGGGACAGATACGCAGTATTTT. It translates to CASSRGSGEGTDTQYF.

This clone occurred once. The chain is built from TRBV5-1 and TRBJ2-1; D is unclear. The CDR3 contains 15 residues. Germline V gene lookup returns CDR1 SGHRS and CDR2 YFSETQ. The V end was cut by 7 bases, the J end by 4 bases, with 18 bases between. CDR3 DNA: TGCGCCAGCTCCCCACCGTTACCGATTTACAATGAGCAGTTCTTC. It is translated as CASSPPLPIYNEQFF.

This chain connects TRBV5-1 to TRBJ2-2; D gene uncertain. The V gene's germline CDR1 is SGHRS and CDR2 YFSETQ. This CDR3 has 13 amino acids. Trimming left V 4 bases short and J 6 bases short, with 10 bases between. The CDR3 here is CASSPEYAGELFF. In nucleotides, the CDR3 is TGCGCCAGCAGCCCAGAGTATGCCGGGGAGCTGTTTTTT.

The chain has TRBV5-4 and TRBJ1-2; D is possibly TRBD1 (6 bases). With 4 bases removed from V and 0 bases from J, the gap between germline ends came to 16 bases. Looked up from germline, CDR1 is SGHNT and CDR2 is YYREEE (reference sequence). The CDR3 is made up of 16 amino acids. CDR3 sequence: CASSDLNRVSNYGYTF. The DNA for the CDR3 is TGTGCCAGCAGCGATTTGAACAGGGTTTCTAACTATGGCTACACCTTC.

The rearrangement links TRBV6-4 to TRBJ2-7; 9 bases fit TRBD1. This CDR3 comprises 13 residues. In germline, CDR1 is MRHNA, CDR2 SNTAGT. J was trimmed by 4 bases and V by 10 bases; bases with no gene match: 8. The CDR3 nucleotides are TGTGCCACCTTCCGGGACAGGGCTTACGAGCAGTACTTC. It yields the protein CATFRDRAYEQYF.

This chain uses TRBV11-2 with TRBJ2-7, with 9 nucleotides matching TRBD2. Germline values: CDR1 SGHAT, CDR2 FQNNGV. V dropped 3 bases and J dropped 5; count of bases not matched to a gene: 5. This CDR3 contains 14 residues. The DNA for the CDR3 is TGTGCCAGCAGCTTCCTAGCGGGATTCAACGAGCAGTACTTC. Translation: CASSFLAGFNEQYF.

This chain joins TRBV29-1 and TRBJ2-7, with 8 positions matching TRBD1. Losses at the gene ends were 6 bases for V and 1 base for J; bases not matched to a gene: 5. Germline V lookup: CDR1 SQVTM, CDR2 ANQGSEA. The CDR3 sequence is 13 residues long. The CDR3 reads CSVAGGPSYEQYF. The CDR3 DNA sequence: TGCAGCGTGGCAGGGGGCCCTTCCTACGAGCAGTACTTC.

This clone was counted a single time. This chain joins TRBV7-9 and TRBJ1-1, with D hard to call. The CDR3 contains 14 residues. Looked up from germline, CDR1 is SEHNR and CDR2 is FQNEAQ (reference sequence). V was pared by 5 bases and J by 1 base, with 11 bases between. CDR3: CASSVPEGNTEAFF. In DNA form, the CDR3 reads TGTGCCAGCAGCGTCCCGGAAGGGAACACTGAAGCTTTCTTT.

This clone came up a few times. The chain has TRBV19 and TRBJ2-7; 10 bases fit TRBD1. The CDR3 is made up of 17 amino acids. The germline CDR1 and CDR2 sequences are LNHDA and SQIVND (reference sequence). Trimming took 3 bases from V and 9 from J; bases not matched to a gene: 17. CDR3 amino acids: CASSILSGTGDSSPQYF. The CDR3 DNA reads as TGTGCCAGTAGTATCCTGTCCGGGACAGGGGATTCGTCCCCGCAGTACTTC.

The chain joins TRBV5-1 to TRBJ1-4; TRBD1 matches at 7 bases. Trimming cost V 4 bases and J 0 bases; bases outside gene matches: 9. This CDR3 is built from 17 residues. Germline V gene sequence: CDR1 SGHRS, CDR2 YFSETQ. The CDR3 spells CASSLGQTGATNEKLFF. The CDR3, as DNA: TGCGCCAGCAGCCTGGGCCAAACAGGGGCAACTAATGAAAAACTGTTTTTT.

This clone was counted a few times. V gene TRBV19 combines with J gene TRBJ2-1, with TRBD2 matching 7 bases. This CDR3 spans 15 amino acids. Per the germline V gene, CDR1 is LNHDA and CDR2 is SQIVND (reference sequence). V gave up 5 bases and J gave up 5 bases; unmatched junction bases: 9. Here the CDR3 DNA reads TGTGCCAGTAGTCCTAGCGGCCTCAGGGACAATGAGCAGTTCTTC. Encoded protein: CASSPSGLRDNEQFF.

This chain's CDR3 is CASSQRGVSNNEQFF. The CDR3 DNA reads as TGTGCCAGCAGCCAGCGCGGGGTTAGTAACAATGAGCAGTTCTTC. The genes are TRBV3-1 (or the pseudogene TRBV3-2) and TRBJ2-1; D possibly corresponds to TRBD2 (6 bases). Trimming shortened V by 3 bases and J by 5 bases, and 14 bases separated the two germline ends. Germline V lookup: CDR1 LGHDT, CDR2 YNNKEL (reference sequence). The CDR3 loop spans 15 amino acids.